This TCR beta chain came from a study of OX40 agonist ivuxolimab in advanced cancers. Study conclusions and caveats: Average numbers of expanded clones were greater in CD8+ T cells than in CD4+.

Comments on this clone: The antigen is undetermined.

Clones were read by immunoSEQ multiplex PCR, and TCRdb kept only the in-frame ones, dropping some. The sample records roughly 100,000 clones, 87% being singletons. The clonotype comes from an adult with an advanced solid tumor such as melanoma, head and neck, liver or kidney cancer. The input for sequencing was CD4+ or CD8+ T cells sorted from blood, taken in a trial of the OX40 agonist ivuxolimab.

The CDR3 coding sequence is TGTGCCAGCAGACCGGACCGTGTGGGGCCCCAGCATTTT. It is translated as CASRPDRVGPQHF. The V and J genes are TRBV7-2 and TRBJ1-5; D unresolved. Germline V lookup: CDR1 SGHTA, CDR2 FQGNSA. This CDR3 is 13 amino acids long. V lost 6 bases to trimming and J lost 9 bases, with 15 bases between them.